This T cell receptor beta chain was identified in a study of response to subunit inactivated influenza vaccine. The CDR3 runs to 16 residues. V gave up 0 bases and J gave up 0 bases, with 12 bases separating them. Germline CDR1 is DFQATT and CDR2 is SNEGSKA (reference sequence). TCRdb called the RT-PCR reads again in MiXCR, with one record for every CDR3 protein. The data contain about 170,000 distinct CDR3 sequences, approximately 12% of them singletons. This sample also appeared in a second study, on T cells expressing NK-cell markers. That paper states: The cDNA for TCR beta came from 5'RACE template switching with UMIs.

The chain joins TRBV20-1 to TRBJ2-1, with a weak D call TRBD2 (6 bases). This specimen was CD8+ T cells sorted from PBMCs, taken about 12 days after vaccination. This TCR came from a man in his fifties who received an inactivated influenza vaccine. CDR3 protein: CSARDAIGSSYNEQFF. The CDR3 region has the DNA TGCAGTGCTAGAGATGCGATCGGGAGCTCCTACAATGAGCAGTTCTTC.